The 10 T cell receptor beta chains below come from one sample, sequenced in a study of T cells after yellow fever vaccination. TCRdb fed the 5' RACE reads into MiXCR, producing one record per CDR3 protein. The table has about 260,000 distinct CDR3 sequences, 10% to 15% seen once; the top ten hold about 0.51%. Here the sequenced sample was CD4+ T cells sorted from PBMCs, taken 45 days after the yellow fever booster vaccination. These receptors all come from a man aged 25-40 years who received the YFV17D yellow fever vaccine.

The rearrangement links TRBV12-3 or TRBV12-4 to TRBJ2-3; 14 nucleotides line up with TRBD2. V was clipped by 2 bases and J by 1 base; unmatched bases: 8. This CDR3 spans 19 amino acids. The chain's CDR3 is CASSLRGLAGAGRTDTQYF. CDR3 DNA: TGTGCCAGCAGTTTAAGGGGACTAGCGGGAGCGGGGCGCACAGATACGCAGTATTTT.

This chain uses TRBV12-3 or TRBV12-4 with TRBJ1-2; 7 bases fit TRBD1. The CDR3 is 15 amino acids. V trimming: 5 bases; J trimming: 4 bases; junction bases outside the gene matches: 10. In DNA form, the CDR3 reads TGTGCCAGCAGTCGGGGGGAGGGGGCACCCTATGGCTACACCTTC. Translation: CASSRGEGAPYGYTF.

The chain employs TRBV20-1 and TRBJ1-3; D unclear. The V and J ends lost 0 bases and 0 bases respectively, with 9 bases between them. Per the germline V gene, CDR1 is DFQATT and CDR2 is SNEGSKA (reference sequence). The length of the CDR3 is 15 residues. DNA for the CDR3: TGCAGTGCTAGAGATCCGCAGCACTCTGGAAACACCATATATTTT. Its translation: CSARDPQHSGNTIYF.

This clonotype was counted at least ten times. The rearrangement joins TRBV10-3 to TRBJ2-1; 9 bases are shared with TRBD1. CDR3 length: 14 amino acids. V lost 10 bases, J lost 5 bases, and 9 bases stayed unmatched. Looked up from germline, CDR1 is ENHRY and CDR2 is SYGVKD. For the CDR3, the DNA is TGTGCCACCTACCGCGGGACAGGGAACAATGAGCAGTTCTTC. It codes for CATYRGTGNNEQFF.

The V gene is TRBV18, the J gene TRBJ2-1; D remains unclear. CDR1 KGHSH and CDR2 LQKENI come from the germline V gene. The CDR3 is 12 amino acids. Trimming shortened V by 5 bases and J by 6 bases, and 8 bases separated the two germline ends. CDR3 in DNA: TGTGCCAGCTCAAGGAGCCCCAATGAGCAGTTCTTC. Its protein is CASSRSPNEQFF.

This chain joins TRBV5-1 and TRBJ2-7; 9 bases align to TRBD1. This CDR3 spans 17 amino acids. CDR1 and CDR2 (germline): SGHRS, YFSETQ. V lost 4 bases, J lost 4 bases, and 15 bases stayed unmatched. The DNA for the CDR3 is TGCGCCAGCAGCCCTCGGGGGGACAGGGCCGCCCCTTACGAGCAGTACTTC. It codes for CASSPRGDRAAPYEQYF.

This clonotype came up a few times. V usage is TRBV5-6 and J usage is TRBJ1-1; D is possibly TRBD1 (5 bases). Germline V gene sequence: CDR1 SGHDT, CDR2 YYEEEE. The CDR3 has 16 residues. Trimming stripped 2 bases from V and 0 bases from J, with 14 bases between. Written as DNA, the CDR3 is TGTGCCAGCAGCTTTGAAGGGGTTTCCATGAACACTGAAGCTTTCTTT. Translating gives CASSFEGVSMNTEAFF. The full variable domain, in which reference TRBV5-6 and TRBJ1-1 provide the parts outside the CDR3, is DAGVTQSPTHLIKTRGQQVTLRCSPKSGHDTVSWYQQALGQGPQFIFQYYEEEERQRGNFPDRFSGHQFPNYSSELNVNALLLGDSALYLCASSFEGVSMNTEAFFGQGTRLTVV.

At least ten counts were recorded for this clonotype. The chain uses TRBV5-1 and TRBJ2-5; TRBD1 or TRBD2 may be the D gene (5 bases each). Germline CDR1 SGHRS, CDR2 YFSETQ. With 2 bases removed from V and 3 bases from J, the gap between germline ends came to 14 bases. The length of the CDR3 is 15 residues. DNA for the CDR3: TGCGCCAGCAGCTTCGGGGCAGTCGGGAAAGAGACCCAGTACTTC. Translated: CASSFGAVGKETQYF.

In this sample, this clonotype turned up a few times. The genes are TRBV20-1 and TRBJ2-2, with D tentatively TRBD1 (5 bases). Trimming removed 1 base from V and 2 bases from J, with 8 bases in between. The CDR3 sequence is 14 residues long. Per the germline V gene, CDR1 is DFQATT and CDR2 is SNEGSKA (reference sequence). CDR3 nucleotide sequence: TGCAGTGCTAGAGCCCAGGGAAACACCGGGGAGCTGTTTTTT. It specifies CSARAQGNTGELFF.

This clonotype was observed at least ten times. The chain couples TRBV5-1 to TRBJ1-1, with 7 bases matching TRBD1. Germline V gives CDR1 SGHRS, CDR2 YFSETQ. The CDR3 extends over 16 amino acids. The J segment lost 1 base and the V segment lost 4 bases, leaving 10 bases of the junction unmatched. CDR3 sequence (DNA): TGCGCCAGCAGCCTTCGGGTAGGGGGCTCGAACACTGAAGCTTTCTTT. Translated, it gives CASSLRVGGSNTEAFF.